This T cell receptor beta chain was sequenced during a study of pediatric ulcerative colitis. Regarding the study as a whole: A couple of rectal CDR3 clonotypes occurred in all ulcerative colitis patients. Acute severe colitis showed lower rectal diversity from clonal expansions.

Libraries were prepared by immunoSEQ multiplex PCR; TCRdb keeps only in-frame clonotypes and omits some of them. Of tens of thousands of clones in the sample, 86% were seen once. CDR3 size: 15 residues. Germline-derived CDR1 and CDR2 are SGHTA and FQGNSA. Trimming removed 6 bases from V and 10 bases from J; junction bases left unmatched: 13. As to this clone: Its antigen is undetermined. The sample contains more than one DNA sequence encoding this CDR3.

No immunosuppressive drugs were given to ulcerative colitis patients before diagnostic colonoscopy. The sequencing sample was made of blood. The chain links TRBV7-2 to TRBJ2-1, with 9 bases identical to TRBD2. This receptor was obtained from a boy younger than 18 with severe ulcerative colitis. In DNA form, the CDR3 reads TGTGCCAGCAGTCCACGATCTGCGGGGGGGCAGGAGCAGTTCTTC. This encodes CASSPRSAGGQEQFF.